What follows are 25 T cell receptor beta chains derived from one specimen sequenced in a study of graft-versus-host responses after intestinal transplantation. Profiled with immunoSEQ multiplex PCR; TCRdb holds only in-frame clones, not every one. The sample includes over 65,000 clones, around 93% of them seen just once. Antigens for these TCRs are unknown. The sample consisted of unstimulated CD8+ T cells sorted from spleen or lymph node cells, taken before transplant. The receptors were gathered from a human donor who was the organ donor for an intestinal transplant.

This chain uses TRBV15 with TRBJ1-1; weak D call: TRBD1 (6 bases). Trimming pared 2 bases from V and 6 bases from J, leaving 10 bases between. Germline values: CDR1 LNHNV, CDR2 YYDKDF (reference sequence). This CDR3 region has 13 residues. CDR3 loop: CATSRYGGAEAFF. CDR3 DNA sequence: TGTGCCACCAGCAGATATGGGGGCGCTGAAGCTTTCTTT.

The V and J genes are TRBV27 and TRBJ1-3, with TRBD1 matching over 7 bases. V gave up 5 bases and J gave up 0 bases; unmatched junction bases: 7. The CDR3 has 16 residues. CDR1 is MNHEY and CDR2 is SMNVEV in the germline V gene (reference sequence). The CDR3 DNA sequence: TGTGCCAGCAGTCCACAGGGGCACCTCTCTGGAAACACCATATATTTT. Translating gives CASSPQGHLSGNTIYF.

This chain connects TRBV13 to TRBJ2-3; tentatively, D is TRBD2 (7 bases). Trimming cost V 4 bases and J 5 bases, with 25 bases left between them. Germline V CDR1 and CDR2: PRHDT, FYEKMQ (reference sequence). CDR3 length equals 18 residues. CDR3 sequence: CASSSYWGAAGVEDTQYF. DNA of the CDR3: TGTGCCAGCAGCTCCTATTGGGGGGCGGCGGGAGTGGAAGATACGCAGTATTTT.

The chain uses TRBV5-4 and TRBJ1-2; no definite D call. V was shortened by 6 bases and J by 7 bases, with 10 bases between the two germline ends. The CDR3 extends over 11 amino acids. Germline V gene lookup returns CDR1 SGHNT and CDR2 YYREEE (reference sequence). The CDR3 loop is CASTTQTGYTF. CDR3 nucleotides: TGTGCCAGCACCACCCAGACTGGCTACACCTTC.

The sample holds one count of this clone. The CDR3 loop reads CATTPVAGSSYNEQFF. CDR3 DNA sequence: TGTGCCACCACCCCCGTAGCTGGAAGCTCCTACAATGAGCAGTTCTTC. The rearrangement uses TRBV11-3 and TRBJ2-1; D not resolved. Germline lookup yields CDR1 SGHNT and CDR2 YENEEA. The V gene lost 10 bases and the J gene lost 0 bases, with 19 bases spanning the gap. This CDR3 region has 16 residues.

The chain employs TRBV27 and TRBJ2-7, with D possibly being TRBD1 or TRBD2 (5 bases each). In germline, CDR1 is MNHEY, CDR2 SMNVEV (reference sequence). The CDR3 is 14 amino acids. Trimming left V 4 bases short and J 6 bases short, with 16 bases between. CDR3 DNA: TGTGCCAGCAGTTCACCGGGACCCCCTAGCGAGCAGTACTTC. Translated: CASSSPGPPSEQYF.

The rearrangement links TRBV5-1 to TRBJ1-4, with D hard to call. Germline-derived CDR1 and CDR2 are SGHRS and YFSETQ. This CDR3 is built from 18 residues. V was pared by 4 bases and J by 6 bases, with 25 bases between. The CDR3 protein is CASSPGPNWGYDDEKLFF. In DNA, the CDR3 is TGCGCCAGCAGCCCAGGACCCAATTGGGGTTATGATGATGAAAAACTGTTTTTT.

V and J are TRBV6-5 and TRBJ1-1; D remains ambiguous. V was cut by 6 bases and J by 3 bases, with 8 bases left in between. CDR1 and CDR2 (germline): MNHEY, SVGAGI. This CDR3 has 12 residues. CDR3 loop: CASSHTDTEAFF. In nucleotides, the CDR3 is TGTGCCAGCAGCCATACGGACACTGAAGCTTTCTTT.

The genes are TRBV11-2 and TRBJ1-3; 8 nucleotides match TRBD1. There are 16 residues in the CDR3. Germline V gives CDR1 SGHAT, CDR2 FQNNGV. J lost 0 bases, V lost 6 bases, and 7 bases had no gene match. The CDR3 region is CASRSHRGSSGNTIYF. Here the CDR3 DNA reads TGTGCCAGCAGGAGCCACAGGGGGAGCTCTGGAAACACCATATATTTT. The complete variable domain, with remaining parts taken from reference TRBV11-2 and TRBJ1-3, reads EAGVAQSPRYKIIEKRQSVAFWCNPISGHATLYWYQQILGQGPKLLIQFQNNGVVDDSQLPKDRFSAERLKGVDSTLKIQPAKLEDSAVYLCASRSHRGSSGNTIYFGEGSWLTVV.

The V gene is TRBV11-2, the J gene TRBJ1-1; maybe TRBD1 (5 bases). The germline CDR1 and CDR2 sequences are SGHAT and FQNNGV. V was cut by 4 bases and J by 2 bases, with 20 bases left in between. The CDR3 is 17 amino acids. The CDR3 nucleotides read TGTGCCAGCAGCTGGGGGGAGGGGCCGTCTTTAAACACTGAAGCTTTCTTT. Protein sequence: CASSWGEGPSLNTEAFF.

V is TRBV5-1 and J is TRBJ2-1; TRBD1 is a possible D gene (6 bases). Germline CDR1 is SGHRS and CDR2 is YFSETQ. This CDR3 is 15 amino acids long. V was shortened by 0 bases and J by 9 bases, with 16 bases between the two germline ends. Here the CDR3 DNA reads TGCGCCAGCAGCTTGGCTCAGGGGCTTGCAAGTGAGCAGTTCTTC. Protein: CASSLAQGLASEQFF.

The genes are TRBV12-2 and TRBJ2-1; the table's TRBD2 call for D was not verified on the DNA. TRBV12-2 is termed a pseudogene. The CDR3 consists of 14 residues. The DNA for the CDR3 is TGTGCAAGTCGCTTAGCGTTGACTTACGATGAGCAGTTCTTC. This codes for CASRLALTYDEQFF.

V usage is TRBV5-4 and J usage is TRBJ1-1, with 7 nucleotides matching TRBD1. Germline values: CDR1 SGHNT, CDR2 YYREEE (reference sequence). The CDR3 contains 17 residues. The V and J ends lost 2 bases and 0 bases, in that order; junction bases with no gene match: 10. The DNA of the CDR3 is TGTGCCAGCAGCTTCCGGGACAGACCTCCTATGAACACTGAAGCTTTCTTT. Residues: CASSFRDRPPMNTEAFF.

The chain combines TRBV15 with TRBJ2-7; 8 bases align to TRBD2. Germline CDR1 and CDR2: LNHNV and YYDKDF (reference sequence). V gave up 3 bases and J gave up 5 bases; unmatched junction bases: 6. This CDR3 contains 14 residues. CDR3 sequence: CATSSRGLENEQYF. CDR3 sequence (DNA): TGTGCCACCAGCAGTCGGGGACTAGAGAACGAGCAGTACTTC.

The J gene is TRBJ1-1, the V gene TRBV11-2, with D perhaps TRBD1 (6 bases). Trimming pared 5 bases from V and 5 bases from J, leaving 12 bases between. Germline-derived CDR1 and CDR2 are SGHAT and FQNNGV. CDR3 length equals 13 residues. CDR3 amino acids: CASSKGGGTEAFF. The CDR3 DNA sequence: TGTGCCAGCAGCAAAGGAGGGGGGACTGAAGCTTTCTTT.

This sequence joins TRBV1 and TRBJ1-5; TRBD1, as called in the table, went unchecked against the DNA. TRBV1 is shown as a pseudogene. The CDR3 loop spans 16 amino acids. This chain's CDR3 is CTSSCRGTGLNQPQHF. For the CDR3, the DNA is TGCACCAGCAGCTGTAGAGGGACAGGACTAAATCAGCCCCAGCATTTT.

CDR3 loop: CASRNYNEQFF. As DNA, the CDR3 is TGTGCCAGCAGAAACTACAATGAGCAGTTCTTC. The V and J genes are TRBV6-4 and TRBJ2-1, with no clear D. With 6 bases removed from V and 3 bases from J, the gap between germline ends came to 3 bases. The CDR3 length is 11 residues. CDR1 is MRHNA, CDR2 SNTAGT, per germline.

The rearrangement links TRBV6-5 to TRBJ2-7; D possibly corresponds to TRBD2 (6 bases). The V gene lost 7 bases and the J gene lost 3 bases, with 19 bases spanning the gap. CDR3 length: 15 amino acids. The germline CDR1 and CDR2 sequences are MNHEY and SVGAGI. The CDR3 DNA follows: TGTGCCAGCATCCCCCTAGGGACTCCGAACTACGAGCAGTACTTC. Translation gives CASIPLGTPNYEQYF.

V gene TRBV7-9 combines with J gene TRBJ1-2; no reliable D call. CDR1 SEHNR and CDR2 FQNEAQ come from the germline V gene (reference sequence). The CDR3 is made up of 14 amino acids. V lost 2 bases and J 6 bases, leaving 13 bases between the germline ends. The DNA for the CDR3 is TGTGCCAGCAGCTTAATCCCCCCTGGGAATGGCTACACCTTC. Translation: CASSLIPPGNGYTF.

The chain uses TRBV5-1 and TRBJ1-1; TRBD1 agrees at 8 bases. The germline CDR1 and CDR2 sequences are SGHRS and YFSETQ. The CDR3 totals 15 residues. V lost 7 bases, J lost 6 bases, and 14 bases stayed unmatched. The CDR3 DNA reads as TGCGCCAGCGGGACCTGGACAGGGAACTCGTCTGAAGCTTTCTTT. This codes for CASGTWTGNSSEAFF.

As for this clone: The identical CDR3 is also encoded by other nucleotide sequences in the sample. The rearrangement links TRBV4-1 to TRBJ2-1, with D possibly TRBD2 on 6 matching bases. The V gene lost 0 bases and the J gene lost 10 bases, with 22 bases spanning the gap. CDR3 length: 17 amino acids. Germline V gene lookup returns CDR1 MGHRA and CDR2 YSYEKL. The CDR3 DNA is TGCGCCAGCAGCCAAGAACTGAGCAGCCTAGCGTCCAACGAGCAGTTCTTC. Translation: CASSQELSSLASNEQFF.

The chain recombines TRBV7-3 with TRBJ2-5; 15 positions agree with TRBD2. The CDR3 is 16 residues long. Germline CDR1 is SGHTA and CDR2 is FQGTGA. V dropped 3 bases and J dropped 2; count of bases not matched to a gene: 1. The chain's CDR3 is CASSLGLAGGQETQYF. In nucleotides, the CDR3 is TGTGCCAGCAGCTTGGGACTAGCGGGGGGACAAGAGACCCAGTACTTC. The variable domain in full, completed from reference TRBV7-3 and TRBJ2-5, reads GAGVSQTPSNKVTEKGKYVELRCDPISGHTALYWYRQSLGQGPEFLIYFQGTGAADDSGLPNDRFFAVRPEGSVSTLKIQRTERGDSAVYLCASSLGLAGGQETQYFGPGTRLLVL.

V gene TRBV6-5 combines with J gene TRBJ1-5, with 8 positions matching TRBD1. Germline V CDR1 and CDR2: MNHEY, SVGAGI. The CDR3 is made up of 14 amino acids. Germline trimming cut 7 bases from V and 4 bases from J; bases unmatched to any gene: 6. CDR3 in amino acids: CASTQDRANQPQHF. The CDR3, as DNA: TGTGCCAGCACCCAGGACAGGGCAAATCAGCCCCAGCATTTT.

The rearrangement links TRBV7-9 to TRBJ2-7; the D gene is possibly TRBD2 (6 bases). The germline gives CDR1 SEHNR, CDR2 FQNEAQ (reference sequence). The CDR3 consists of 16 residues. V gave up 6 bases and J gave up 0 bases, with 18 bases separating them. Written as DNA, the CDR3 is TGTGCCAGCAGTCGACAGACTAGTGAAAACTCCTACGAGCAGTACTTC. The encoded protein is CASSRQTSENSYEQYF.

The rearrangement uses TRBV11-2 and TRBJ2-4; D is undetermined. From germline, CDR1 is SGHAT and CDR2 FQNNGV. The CDR3 is 14 amino acids. V lost 1 base to trimming and J lost 7 bases, with 11 bases between them. The CDR3 bases are TGTGCCAGCAGCTTAGTTATGGGATCGAACATTCAGTACTTC. This encodes CASSLVMGSNIQYF.